The present entry profiles one T cell receptor (beta chain) with its context. This sample is part of a study of blood T cell repertoires in COVID-19. About the study: From the United States, Italy and Spain came samples of acute and convalescent COVID-19. T cells, B-cell-depleted T cells, or PBMCs provided the cDNA or gDNA that served as material.

Methods used by the authors: Amplification of reference gene primers was used by the study to estimate nucleated cell counts. Clones were sequenced by immunoSEQ multiplex PCR, and TCRdb holds only the in-frame ones, with some missing. V, J and clone size were drawn from that table, and D and trimming were deduced from the DNA. Here the sample spans just under 60,000 clones, around nine tenths being singletons. Per germline, CDR1 LNHNV and CDR2 YYDKDF (reference sequence). V was cut by 1 base and J by 13 bases, with 11 bases left in between. The CDR3 has 12 residues. The material sequenced was peripheral blood. The clonotype originates from a human donor with active COVID-19. The donor label of this sample is uncertain. This chain connects TRBV15 to TRBJ2-1; a possible D gene is TRBD2 (5 bases). CDR3 in DNA: TGTGCCACCAGCAGAGCCGGAGGACCACAGTTCTTC. Translated, it gives CATSRAGGPQFF. Based on the CDR3 plus reference TRBV15 and TRBJ2-1, the full variable domain is DAMVIQNPRYQVTQFGKPVTLSCSQTLNHNVMYWYQQKSSQAPKLLFHYYDKDFNNEADTPDNFQSRRPNTSFCFLDIRSPGLGDTAMYLCATSRAGGPQFFGPGTRLTVL.